This passage covers 14 T cell receptor beta chains from one sample sequenced in a study of T-cell memory formation after mild COVID-19. TCRdb itself ran the 5' RACE reads through MiXCR, one entry per CDR3 protein. Here the sample spans about 240,000 distinct CDR3 sequences, 9.4% being singletons. Specimen: PBMCs or a T cell subset sorted from them (not recorded which). The receptors shown here come from a man between 18 and 29 years old who had mild COVID-19 (a few samples of this study predate the infection). Cell type and time point are not known.

The rearrangement uses TRBV4-3 and TRBJ1-1; 10 bases are a match to TRBD1. This CDR3 has 17 amino acids. V lost 0 bases, J lost 6 bases, and 10 bases stayed unmatched. Germline CDR1 LGHNA, CDR2 YSLEER. The CDR3: CASSQDHGTGARAEAFF. CDR3 bases: TGCGCCAGCAGCCAAGATCACGGGACAGGGGCGCGCGCTGAAGCTTTCTTT.

Ten or more counts support this clonotype. This chain joins TRBV20-1 and TRBJ1-5, with TRBD1 identical over 10 bases. V was pared by 6 bases and J by 5 bases, with 10 bases of the junction left unmatched. This CDR3 has 15 amino acids. CDR1 and CDR2 from the germline V gene are DFQATT and SNEGSKA (reference sequence). This CDR3 is CSAPLRDRGYQPQHF. CDR3 nucleotide sequence: TGCAGTGCCCCACTCCGGGACAGGGGCTATCAGCCCCAGCATTTT.

There are a few counts of this clonotype. This chain uses TRBV24-1 with TRBJ2-3; 9 bases fit TRBD1. The CDR3 has 16 amino acids. Germline CDR1 is KGHDR and CDR2 is SFDVKD. With 0 bases clipped from V and 1 base from J, the junction kept 1 base outside the gene matches. In nucleotides, the CDR3 is TGTGCCACCAGTGATTTGCGACAGGGGGGCACAGATACGCAGTATTTT. Translation: CATSDLRQGGTDTQYF.

This clonotype was seen many times. This chain's CDR3 is CAISEGGPTNYGYTF. CDR3 DNA: TGTGCCATCAGTGAGGGCGGTCCGACTAACTATGGCTACACCTTC. This chain connects TRBV10-3 to TRBJ1-2; D is undetermined. Germline values: CDR1 ENHRY, CDR2 SYGVKD. The CDR3 extends over 15 amino acids. Trimming shortened V by 2 bases and J by 0 bases, and 10 bases separated the two germline ends.

This clonotype was seen more than once but under ten times. The chain recombines TRBV6-5 with TRBJ2-1; a possible D gene is TRBD1 (5 bases). The CDR3 is made up of 14 amino acids. Trimming took off 6 bases at V and 0 bases at J, with 9 bases between the two ends. CDR1 and CDR2 (germline): MNHEY, SVGAGI. The CDR3 DNA sequence: TGTGCCAGCAGCCACGACAGCTCCTACAATGAGCAGTTCTTC. Its translation: CASSHDSSYNEQFF.

The V gene is TRBV27, the J gene TRBJ1-2; the match to TRBD1 covers 7 bases. Germline V CDR1 and CDR2: MNHEY, SMNVEV (reference sequence). There are 13 residues in the CDR3. With 6 bases clipped from V and 7 bases from J, the junction kept 8 bases outside the gene matches. CDR3 loop: CASRLTGESGYTF. The DNA for the CDR3 is TGTGCCAGCAGACTAACAGGGGAAAGTGGCTACACCTTC.

This clonotype was observed a few times. This chain connects TRBV10-3 to TRBJ2-7; D remains unclear. Germline assignment: CDR1 ENHRY and CDR2 SYGVKD. The V and J ends lost 0 bases and 2 bases respectively, with 8 bases between them. CDR3 length equals 14 residues. CDR3 amino acids: CAISESNNAYEQYV. The CDR3 nucleotides read TGTGCCATCAGTGAGTCCAACAATGCCTACGAGCAGTACGTC.

The chain carries TRBV7-2 and TRBJ1-2; possible D gene TRBD1, 5 bases. Trimming pared 7 bases from V and 4 bases from J, leaving 22 bases between. The CDR3 has 16 amino acids. Germline values: CDR1 SGHTA, CDR2 FQGNSA. CDR3 nucleotides: TGTGCCAGCACGGGGCGGGGAGGGCAAACGGGCTATGGCTACACCTTC. Translation: CASTGRGGQTGYGYTF.

This clonotype was detected many times. V and J are TRBV7-2 and TRBJ2-5; D is unclear. Germline loops: CDR1 SGHTA, CDR2 FQGNSA. This CDR3 has 16 amino acids. V was trimmed by 0 bases and J by 1 base, leaving 12 bases between them. The CDR3 protein is CASSLARVYSQETQYF. For the CDR3, the DNA is TGTGCCAGCAGCTTAGCGCGTGTGTACAGCCAAGAGACCCAGTACTTC.

This clonotype was recorded a few times. The chain carries TRBV7-9 and TRBJ1-3; possibly TRBD1 for D (6 bases). Germline V lookup: CDR1 SEHNR, CDR2 FQNEAQ (reference sequence). V shed 5 bases and J shed 8 bases, with 19 bases lying between them. The CDR3 consists of 15 residues. The chain's CDR3 is CASSRGDRTRDTIYF. DNA for the CDR3: TGTGCCAGCAGCAGAGGAGACAGGACGCGAGACACCATATATTTT.

This clonotype was detected only a few times. The chain is built from TRBV5-1 and TRBJ1-2, with D perhaps TRBD1 (5 bases). Germline CDR1 is SGHRS and CDR2 is YFSETQ. V was shortened by 0 bases and J by 3 bases, with 6 bases between the two germline ends. This CDR3 region has 13 residues. The CDR3 loop reads CASSLGGHYGYTF. The CDR3 DNA sequence: TGCGCCAGCAGCTTGGGGGGACACTATGGCTACACCTTC.

This clonotype was seen at least ten times. The chain joins TRBV5-1 to TRBJ2-1; perhaps TRBD1 as D (7 bases). This CDR3 has 14 residues. V was cut by 4 bases and J by 6 bases, with 14 bases left in between. Germline loops: CDR1 SGHRS, CDR2 YFSETQ. The chain's CDR3 is CASSGSGGLNEQFF. The CDR3 DNA follows: TGCGCCAGCAGCGGTTCAGGGGGGCTCAATGAGCAGTTCTTC.

The rearrangement uses TRBV11-2 and TRBJ2-3, with 15 bases that match TRBD2. CDR1 is SGHAT, CDR2 FQNNGV, per germline. The V gene end was trimmed by 1 base and the J gene end by 5 bases; junction bases not matched to a gene: 1. The CDR3 has 16 amino acids. The CDR3 coding sequence is TGTGCCAGCAGCTTAGGGACTAGCGGGGGGGGAGATACGCAGTATTTT. This translates into CASSLGTSGGGDTQYF.

In this sample, this clonotype turned up many times. The DNA for the CDR3 is TGCGCCAGCAGCTTGGCCCCGCAGGGGGCGGATGAAAAACTGTTTTTT. This codes for CASSLAPQGADEKLFF. The chain couples TRBV5-1 to TRBJ1-4, with 8 bases lining up with TRBD1. This CDR3 has 16 amino acids. Trimming at V came to 0 bases and at J to 6 bases, leaving 7 bases not matched to a gene. Germline-derived CDR1 and CDR2 are SGHRS and YFSETQ.